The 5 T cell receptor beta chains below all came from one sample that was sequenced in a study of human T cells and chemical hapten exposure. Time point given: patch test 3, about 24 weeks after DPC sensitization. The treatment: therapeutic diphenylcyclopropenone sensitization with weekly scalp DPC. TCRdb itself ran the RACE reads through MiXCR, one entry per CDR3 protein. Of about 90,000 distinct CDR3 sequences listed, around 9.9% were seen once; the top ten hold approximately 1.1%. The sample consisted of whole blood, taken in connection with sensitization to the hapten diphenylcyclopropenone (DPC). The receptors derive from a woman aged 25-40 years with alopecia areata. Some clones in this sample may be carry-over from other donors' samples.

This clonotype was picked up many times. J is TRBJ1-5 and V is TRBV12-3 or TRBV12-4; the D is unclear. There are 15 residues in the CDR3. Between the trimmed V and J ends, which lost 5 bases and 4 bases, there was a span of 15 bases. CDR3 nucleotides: TGTGCCAGCAGTGCGGGCGTAATTGGAAATCAGCCCCAGCATTTT. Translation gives CASSAGVIGNQPQHF.

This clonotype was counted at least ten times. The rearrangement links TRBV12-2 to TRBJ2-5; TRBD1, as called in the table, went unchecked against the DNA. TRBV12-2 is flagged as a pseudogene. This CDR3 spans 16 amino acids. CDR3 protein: CASRPRGQPMKETQYF. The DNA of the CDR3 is TGTGCAAGTCGCCCTAGAGGACAGCCGATGAAAGAGACCCAGTACTTC.

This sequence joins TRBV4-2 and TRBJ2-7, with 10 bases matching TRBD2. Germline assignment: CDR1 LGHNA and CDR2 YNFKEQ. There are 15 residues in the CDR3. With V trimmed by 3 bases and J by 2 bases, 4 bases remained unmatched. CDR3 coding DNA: TGTGCCAGCAGCCACGGGACTAGCGAACCCTACGAGCAGTACTTC. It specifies CASSHGTSEPYEQYF.

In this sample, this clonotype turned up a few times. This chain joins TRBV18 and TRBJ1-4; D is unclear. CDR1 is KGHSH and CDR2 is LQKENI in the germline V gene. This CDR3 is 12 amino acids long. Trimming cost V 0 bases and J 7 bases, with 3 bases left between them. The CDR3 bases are TGTGCCAGCTCACCACCAGGTGAAAAACTGTTTTTT. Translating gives CASSPPGEKLFF.

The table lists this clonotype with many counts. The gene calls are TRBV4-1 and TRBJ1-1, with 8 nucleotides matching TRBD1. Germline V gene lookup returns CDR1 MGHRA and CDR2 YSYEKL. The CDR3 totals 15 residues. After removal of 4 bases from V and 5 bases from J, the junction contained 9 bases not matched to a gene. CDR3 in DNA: TGCGCCAGCAGCCCGACAGGGGCAATTGGGACTGAAGCTTTCTTT. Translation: CASSPTGAIGTEAFF.